These 20 T cell receptor beta chains share one sample of origin, sequenced in a study of Graves' ophthalmopathy and Graves' hyperthyroidism. Researchers took RNA transcripts and amplified TCR beta CDR3 regions from them. The first round was an RT-PCR with HTBI primers, and the second round was a multiplex PCR. From the multiplex PCR reads, TCRdb called clonotypes with MiXCR, one entry per CDR3 protein. The table includes hundreds of thousands of distinct CDR3 sequences, 22% detected once. The sample was peripheral blood. Receptor source: a woman under 30 with stable Graves' hyperthyroidism. Some clones in this sample may be carry-over from other donors' samples.

This clonotype was recorded many times. The chain is built from TRBV28 and TRBJ1-2; tentatively, D is TRBD1 (6 bases). The V and J ends lost 5 bases and 4 bases respectively, with 14 bases between them. CDR1 is MDHEN, CDR2 SYDVKM, per germline. The CDR3 is 14 amino acids. CDR3 in amino acids: CASSPFGGAYGYTF. The CDR3 DNA sequence: TGTGCCAGCAGTCCTTTCGGGGGCGCCTATGGCTACACCTTC.

This clonotype was recorded at least ten times. The CDR3 sequence is CASSSGHGFNQPQHF. The CDR3 DNA sequence: TGTGCCAGCAGCTCTGGGCACGGATTTAATCAGCCCCAGCATTTT. This chain uses TRBV7-9 with TRBJ1-5; D not resolved. Germline V gene data show CDR1 as SEHNR and CDR2 as FQNEAQ (reference sequence). Trimming stripped 4 bases from V and 4 bases from J, with 14 bases between. This CDR3 is built from 15 residues. Complete variable domain (other parts from reference TRBV7-9 and TRBJ1-5): DTGVSQNPRHKITKRGQNVTFRCDPISEHNRLYWYRQTLGQGPEFLTYFQNEAQLEKSRLLSDRFSAERPKGSFSTLEIQRTEQGDSAMYLCASSSGHGFNQPQHFGDGTRLSIL.

This clonotype came up many times. V gene TRBV30 combines with J gene TRBJ2-6; D is unresolved. The CDR3 sequence is 14 residues long. V lost 2 bases and J 0 bases, leaving 5 bases between the germline ends. Germline CDR1 reads GTSNPN; CDR2 reads SVGIG (reference sequence). The CDR3 is CAWSMDSGANVLTF. CDR3 nucleotides: TGTGCCTGGAGTATGGACTCTGGGGCCAACGTCCTGACTTTC. Full variable domain (outside the CDR3, taken from reference TRBV30 and TRBJ2-6): SQTIHQWPATLVQPVGSPLSLECTVEGTSNPNLYWYRQAAGRGLQLLFYSVGIGQISSEVPQNLSASRPQDRQFILSSKKLLLSDSGFYLCAWSMDSGANVLTFGAGSRLTVL.

This clonotype showed up many times. This chain uses TRBV7-2 with TRBJ1-6; D gene uncertain. There are 14 residues in the CDR3. V was trimmed by 3 bases and J by 9 bases, leaving 12 bases between them. Germline V gene data show CDR1 as SGHTA and CDR2 as FQGNSA. The CDR3, as DNA: TGTGCCAGCAGCTTTCGGGGAGCTAGTTCACCCCTCCACTTT. Translation: CASSFRGASSPLHF.

In its sample, this clonotype was seen a few times. The chain links TRBV7-8 to TRBJ1-1; D unresolved. V dropped 4 bases and J dropped 0 bases, with 15 bases sitting between them. The CDR3 sequence is 16 residues long. Per germline, CDR1 SGHVS and CDR2 FQNEAQ. The CDR3 DNA follows: TGTGCCAGCAGCTCCCTCGGGATACCTATGAACACTGAAGCTTTCTTT. It translates to CASSSLGIPMNTEAFF. Together with reference TRBV7-8 and TRBJ1-1, the CDR3 gives the full variable domain: GAGVSQSPRYKVAKRGQDVALRCDPISGHVSLFWYQQALGQGPEFLTYFQNEAQLDKSGLPSDRFFAERPEGSVSTLKIQRTQQEDSAVYLCASSSLGIPMNTEAFFGQGTRLTVV.

The sample holds many counts of this clonotype. This rearrangement joins TRBV2 to TRBJ2-6, with 10 bases identical to TRBD1. Per germline, CDR1 SNHLY and CDR2 FYNNEI. The CDR3 is 17 amino acids. V lost 6 bases, J lost 2 bases, and 7 bases stayed unmatched. The CDR3 DNA reads as TGTGCCAGCAGACTTGGGACAGGGGAGGCTGGGGCCAACGTCCTGACTTTC. Protein: CASRLGTGEAGANVLTF.

This clonotype occurred many times. V and J are TRBV19 and TRBJ2-5, with D unresolved. There are 15 residues in the CDR3. Germline lookup yields CDR1 LNHDA and CDR2 SQIVND (reference sequence). V dropped 5 bases and J dropped 3 bases, with 16 bases sitting between them. CDR3 loop: CASSPTARWEETQYF. The CDR3 coding sequence is TGTGCCAGTAGTCCCACGGCTCGGTGGGAAGAGACCCAGTACTTC.

This clonotype turned up a few times. The chain recombines TRBV29-1 with TRBJ2-7; 8 nucleotides agree with TRBD2. Trimming cost V 6 bases and J 0 bases; bases outside gene matches: 4. The CDR3 is 13 amino acids. CDR1 is SQVTM and CDR2 is ANQGSEA in the germline V gene. The CDR3 nucleotides read TGCAGCGTCCTTAGCGGGATCTCCTACGAGCAGTACTTC. Encoded protein: CSVLSGISYEQYF.

V gene TRBV6-1 combines with J gene TRBJ1-2, with a weak D call TRBD1 (5 bases). The ends were cut back, 10 bases at V and 3 bases at J, with 12 bases in the middle. The V gene's germline CDR1 is MNHNS and CDR2 SASEGT. The CDR3 spans 12 residues. CDR3: CATKKQDYGYTF. CDR3 bases: TGTGCCACCAAGAAACAGGACTATGGCTACACCTTC.

This clonotype was seen more than once but under ten times. The chain joins TRBV9 to TRBJ2-7, with 15 positions matching TRBD2. V lost 3 bases, J lost 3 bases, and 4 bases stayed unmatched. This CDR3 spans 16 amino acids. CDR1 is SGDLS, CDR2 YYNGEE, per germline. CDR3 bases: TGTGCCAGCAGCGAGGGGACTAGCGGGGGGTTCTACGAGCAGTACTTC. Its translation: CASSEGTSGGFYEQYF.

A few counts support this clonotype. This chain joins TRBV5-6 and TRBJ2-7; D may be TRBD1 (7 bases). Trimming stripped 0 bases from V and 1 base from J, with 14 bases between. Per germline, CDR1 SGHDT and CDR2 YYEEEE. The CDR3 runs to 16 residues. The CDR3 here is CASSLDETGRSYEQYF. The CDR3 nucleotides read TGTGCCAGCAGCTTGGATGAGACAGGGAGGTCCTACGAGCAGTACTTC.

About this clonotype itself: Since a much larger clone is just one base distant, this may be a read error. The chain recombines TRBV5-1 with TRBJ1-6; D gene ambiguous. Germline assignment: CDR1 SGHRS and CDR2 YFSETQ. This CDR3 has 15 amino acids. Here the CDR3 DNA reads TGCGCCAGCAGCTTGGACCGAGGGTGGAATTCACACCTCCACTTT. Its protein is CASSLDRGWNSHLHF.

This clonotype was recorded many times. The chain joins TRBV28 to TRBJ2-5; 11 bases map to TRBD2. This CDR3 has 15 residues. Germline lookup yields CDR1 MDHEN and CDR2 SYDVKM. V shed 5 bases and J 9 bases; nucleotides not matched to a gene: 11. CDR3: CASSPSTSGRFPQYF. CDR3 DNA sequence: TGTGCCAGCAGTCCTTCAACTAGCGGGAGATTTCCCCAGTACTTC.

This clonotype was seen ten or more times. The genes are TRBV24-1 and TRBJ1-2, with TRBD1 as a possible D gene (5 bases). From germline, CDR1 is KGHDR and CDR2 SFDVKD. The V end lost 7 bases, the J end lost 4 bases, and 18 bases lay between the germline ends. There are 15 residues in the CDR3. The chain's CDR3 is CATRASLGLSYGYTF. The DNA for the CDR3 is TGTGCCACCAGAGCTTCGCTGGGACTGAGCTATGGCTACACCTTC.

This clonotype was counted many times. This chain joins TRBV20-1 and TRBJ2-7, with D tentatively TRBD2 (6 bases). The germline V and J ends were trimmed by 0 bases and 1 base, with 10 bases remaining between them. Germline V lookup: CDR1 DFQATT, CDR2 SNEGSKA (reference sequence). The CDR3 covers 14 residues. The CDR3 region is CSARDGLASYEQYF. The CDR3 DNA sequence: TGCAGTGCTAGAGACGGGCTAGCGTCCTACGAGCAGTACTTC.

This clonotype was counted ten times or more. This chain links TRBV6-1 with TRBJ2-1; TRBD2 matches at 10 bases. The ends lost 6 bases at V and 6 bases at J; junction bases unmatched: 5. The CDR3 has 14 residues. CDR1 is MNHNS and CDR2 is SASEGT in the germline V gene. CDR3 bases: TGTGCCAGCAGACTAGCGGGGTTGCTCAATGAGCAGTTCTTC. Translating gives CASRLAGLLNEQFF.

The chain links TRBV12-3 or TRBV12-4 to TRBJ1-2, with a tentative D call TRBD1 (5 bases). V gave up 7 bases and J gave up 8 bases, with 14 bases separating them. This CDR3 region has 12 residues. This chain's CDR3 is CASNNRRRGYTF. CDR3 bases: TGTGCCAGCAACAACAGGCGTCGGGGCTACACCTTC.

This clonotype was detected only a few times. This chain connects TRBV6-1 to TRBJ1-1; TRBD1 might be the D (6 bases). Trimming cost V 1 base and J 3 bases, with 15 bases left between them. This CDR3 has 16 residues. Germline assignment: CDR1 MNHNS and CDR2 SASEGT. DNA of the CDR3: TGTGCCAGCAGTGAAGGGTTGGGGGGGCGATACACTGAAGCTTTCTTT. Its protein product is CASSEGLGGRYTEAFF.

In this sample, this clonotype turned up many times. This chain connects TRBV11-1 to TRBJ2-4, with 10 bases matching TRBD1. Germline-derived CDR1 and CDR2 are SGHAT and FQDESV (reference sequence). V shed 5 bases, J shed 8 bases, and the junction held 3 bases outside the gene matches. This CDR3 has 13 residues. The CDR3 nucleotides read TGTGCCAGCAGCAGAGGACAGGGGGACATTCAGTACTTC. Translation gives CASSRGQGDIQYF.

The table lists this clonotype with many counts. V and J are TRBV4-1 and TRBJ2-3; the D is unclear. CDR3 length equals 17 residues. Trimming removed 0 bases at V and 4 bases at J, with 17 bases between. Germline loops: CDR1 MGHRA, CDR2 YSYEKL. The DNA of the CDR3 is TGCGCCAGCAGCCAAGATCTATTAGGAGTTTGGGCAGATACGCAGTATTTT. It is translated as CASSQDLLGVWADTQYF.